Below, 27 T cell receptor beta chains from the same sample are listed, as sequenced in a study of T-cell reconstitution after alpha-beta-depleted transplantation in children. The library targeted TCRbeta and was prepared with unique molecular identifiers. MiXCR was run by TCRdb on the PCR reads, yielding one entry per CDR3 protein. The sample shows 200,000 to 250,000 distinct CDR3 sequences, 11% of them seen only once. This sample comprised PBMCs, obtained before TCRalphabeta/CD19-depleted stem cell transplant. The source is a child under two years old with acute myeloid leukemia, due to receive a stem cell transplant.

This clonotype was counted at least ten times. The chain has TRBV11-2 and TRBJ2-4, with 8 bases aligning to TRBD1. Germline loops: CDR1 SGHAT, CDR2 FQNNGV. The J segment lost 3 bases and the V segment lost 3 bases, leaving 4 bases of the junction unmatched. CDR3 length equals 15 residues. CDR3: CASSLAGGVKNIQYF. The CDR3 DNA follows: TGTGCCAGCAGCTTGGCAGGGGGCGTCAAAAACATTCAGTACTTC.

At least ten counts were recorded for this clonotype. The J gene is TRBJ1-4, the V gene TRBV20-1; D may be TRBD1 (6 bases). Germline values: CDR1 DFQATT, CDR2 SNEGSKA (reference sequence). V dropped 5 bases and J dropped 0 bases, with 10 bases sitting between them. The CDR3 extends over 14 amino acids. The CDR3 loop is CSAPDRSTNEKLFF. The CDR3 coding sequence is TGCAGTGCTCCTGACAGGTCAACTAATGAAAAACTGTTTTTT.

V and J are TRBV12-2 and TRBJ1-2; the table gives TRBD1 as D, unverified against the DNA. TRBV12-2 is assigned pseudogene status. The CDR3 sequence is 17 residues long. The CDR3 region is CASRHPGQGGIGYGYTF. CDR3 DNA: TGTGCAAGTCGCCACCCGGGACAGGGGGGAATCGGCTATGGTTACACCTTC.

This clonotype was detected many times. V and J are TRBV27 and TRBJ1-1; D remains ambiguous. V was clipped by 3 bases and J by 4 bases, with 3 bases between them. Germline CDR1 reads MNHEY; CDR2 reads SMNVEV (reference sequence). CDR3 length: 11 residues. CDR3 nucleotides: TGTGCCAGCAGTTTCATCACTGAAGCTTTCTTT. Translation gives CASSFITEAFF.

In its sample, this clonotype was seen many times. The chain uses TRBV5-1 and TRBJ2-5, with 10 bases identical to TRBD1. Germline V gene sequence: CDR1 SGHRS, CDR2 YFSETQ. After removal of 0 bases from V and 5 bases from J, the junction contained 1 base not matched to a gene. This CDR3 spans 14 amino acids. CDR3 sequence: CASSLADRGETQYF. CDR3 DNA: TGCGCCAGCAGCTTGGCGGACAGGGGGGAGACCCAGTACTTC.

This clonotype was counted many times. V and J are TRBV19 and TRBJ2-1; TRBD1 might be the D (6 bases). The V end lost 6 bases, the J end lost 13 bases, and 16 bases lay between the germline ends. CDR3 length: 12 amino acids. The germline V gene encodes CDR1 LNHDA and CDR2 SQIVND (reference sequence). DNA for the CDR3: TGTGCCAGTAGCCGGACAGACCTCCTCCAGTTCTTC. This codes for CASSRTDLLQFF.

This clonotype was seen ten or more times. This chain joins TRBV5-1 and TRBJ2-1; TRBD2 matches 12 bases. The ends lost 0 bases at V and 1 base at J; junction bases unmatched: 5. Germline lookup yields CDR1 SGHRS and CDR2 YFSETQ. The CDR3 loop spans 18 amino acids. CDR3 residues: CASSLETSGRSSYNEQFF. The CDR3 region has the DNA TGCGCCAGCAGCTTGGAAACTAGCGGGAGGAGTTCCTACAATGAGCAGTTCTTC.

This clonotype was observed at least ten times. In nucleotides, the CDR3 is TGCGCCAGCAGCTTGGTGGTGGGATATCTCAATGAGCAGTTCTTC. Amino acid sequence: CASSLVVGYLNEQFF. The rearrangement joins TRBV5-1 to TRBJ2-1; D is undetermined. The CDR3 runs 15 residues. From germline, CDR1 is SGHRS and CDR2 YFSETQ. The V end lost 0 bases, the J end lost 6 bases, and 13 bases lay between the germline ends.

This clonotype showed up many times. The J gene is TRBJ2-7, the V gene TRBV20-1; D call uncertain. CDR3 length: 14 amino acids. The germline V gene has CDR1 DFQATT and CDR2 SNEGSKA (reference sequence). V was cut by 3 bases and J by 2 bases, with 14 bases left in between. For the CDR3, the DNA is TGCAGTGCTAGGCTGGTTAGTGGGGCCTACGAGCAGTACTTC. Its translation is CSARLVSGAYEQYF.

This clonotype was observed a single time. This sequence may be a read error, since a much larger clone differs from it by one base. The chain links TRBV11-2 to TRBJ2-4, with TRBD1 as a possible D gene (6 bases). This CDR3 region has 18 residues. Germline CDR1 SGHAT, CDR2 FQNNGV. This chain's CDR3 is CASSLLGPGDLAKNIRYF. Written as DNA, the CDR3 is TGTGCCAGCAGCTTACTTGGTCCAGGGGATCTAGCCAAAAACATTCGGTACTTC.

This clonotype was seen repeatedly, ten times or more. The chain carries TRBV29-1 and TRBJ2-3, with 11 bases aligning to TRBD2. The CDR3 runs 13 residues. Germline loops: CDR1 SQVTM, CDR2 ANQGSEA. V trimming: 6 bases; J trimming: 4 bases; junction bases outside the gene matches: 3. The chain's CDR3 is CSVALAGADTQYF. The CDR3 region has the DNA TGCAGCGTCGCACTAGCGGGAGCAGATACGCAGTATTTT.

DNA of the CDR3: TGCAGTGCTAGAATGGCGGGAGGCCGGGAGACCCAGTACTTC. Protein: CSARMAGGRETQYF. The V and J genes are TRBV20-1 and TRBJ2-5; 8 bases map to TRBD2. Germline V CDR1 and CDR2: DFQATT, SNEGSKA (reference sequence). CDR3 length: 14 amino acids. The J segment lost 5 bases and the V segment lost 2 bases, leaving 7 bases of the junction unmatched.

The table lists this clonotype with many counts. V is TRBV7-2 and J is TRBJ2-7; D possibly corresponds to TRBD2 (5 bases). This CDR3 has 16 amino acids. Germline V gives CDR1 SGHTA, CDR2 FQGNSA. Trimming stripped 1 base from V and 5 bases from J, with 18 bases between. This CDR3 reads CASSLVPSPFTHEQYF. CDR3 coding DNA: TGTGCCAGCAGCTTAGTTCCTAGCCCGTTTACCCACGAGCAGTACTTC.

There are many counts of this clonotype. This chain links TRBV20-1 with TRBJ2-3, with 8 nucleotides matching TRBD2. The V segment lost 1 base and the J segment 6 bases; nucleotides outside the gene matches: 9. Per germline, CDR1 DFQATT and CDR2 SNEGSKA (reference sequence). There are 15 residues in the CDR3. CDR3 residues: CSARVASGPLDTQYF. CDR3 coding DNA: TGCAGTGCTAGAGTGGCTAGCGGGCCGCTGGATACGCAGTATTTT.

With respect to this clonotype: The conserved final phenylalanine or tryptophan is absent from the CDR3, which likely points to a read error. The chain has TRBV7-2 and TRBJ2-7, with TRBD2 matching 13 bases. J was trimmed by 7 bases and V by 5 bases; bases with no gene match: 5. Germline values: CDR1 SGHTA, CDR2 FQGNSA. This CDR3 spans 14 amino acids. The DNA for the CDR3 is TGTGCCAGCAGCGCGGGACTAGCGGGGCTTGAGCAGTACTCC. It specifies CASSAGLAGLEQYS.

This clonotype was observed many times. One end of the junction varies from germline; a read error may be responsible. The chain carries TRBV5-4 and TRBJ2-1; 12 nucleotides line up with TRBD2. Germline lookup yields CDR1 SGHNT and CDR2 YYREEE (reference sequence). The CDR3 runs 15 residues. CDR3 loop: CASTLTSGSWNEQFF. For the CDR3, the DNA is TGTGCCAGCACCTTGACTAGCGGGAGCTGGAATGAGCAGTTCTTC.

A few counts support this clonotype. The V and J genes are TRBV5-6 and TRBJ1-1, with 8 bases lining up with TRBD1. The junction had 10 bases not matched to a gene; V was cut back by 4 bases and J by 5 bases. Germline CDR1 is SGHDT and CDR2 is YYEEEE. The CDR3 totals 15 residues. The CDR3 sequence is CASSADQGAGTEAFF. DNA of the CDR3: TGTGCCAGCAGCGCGGACCAGGGGGCAGGGACTGAAGCTTTCTTT.

This clonotype was recorded many times. The chain carries TRBV7-2 and TRBJ1-2; D gene uncertain. CDR1 and CDR2 (germline): SGHTA, FQGNSA. V was cut by 5 bases and J by 8 bases, with 12 bases left in between. The CDR3 is 12 residues long. The CDR3 sequence: CASSPPVGGYTF. The CDR3 nucleotides are TGTGCCAGCAGCCCACCGGTAGGAGGCTACACCTTC.

The table lists this clonotype with many counts. The gene calls are TRBV10-3 and TRBJ2-2; 8 bases map to TRBD1. CDR1 and CDR2 from the germline V gene are ENHRY and SYGVKD. This CDR3 contains 15 residues. V gave up 10 bases and J gave up 0 bases; unmatched junction bases: 7. CDR3 sequence reads: CATRQGRSNTGELFF. Written as DNA, the CDR3 is TGTGCCACCAGACAGGGGAGATCGAACACCGGGGAGCTGTTTTTT.

Regarding this clonotype: Germline is not matched at one junction end, which may reflect a read error. The J gene is TRBJ2-2, the V gene TRBV6-1, with D maybe TRBD2 (5 bases). Germline V gene sequence: CDR1 MNHNS, CDR2 SASEGT. The CDR3 covers 15 residues. The CDR3 region is CAGSARGYFTGELFF. The CDR3 DNA follows: TGTGCCGGCAGTGCGAGAGGGTACTTCACCGGGGAGCTGTTTTTT.

This clonotype was detected only a few times. The gene calls are TRBV28 and TRBJ2-7; TRBD2 is a possible D gene (6 bases). This CDR3 contains 12 residues. Per the germline V gene, CDR1 is MDHEN and CDR2 is SYDVKM. V was cut by 7 bases and J by 4 bases, with 11 bases left in between. The CDR3 nucleotides are TGTGCCAGCAATACTCGGGGGTACGAGCAGTACTTC. Its protein is CASNTRGYEQYF.

This clonotype has a count of ten or more. J is TRBJ2-7 and V is TRBV3-1; possible D gene TRBD1, 6 bases. With 0 bases removed from V and 7 bases from J, the gap between germline ends came to 10 bases. CDR3 size: 13 residues. The germline V gene has CDR1 LGHDT and CDR2 YNNKEL (reference sequence). The CDR3 loop reads CASSQEAGEEQYF. The DNA for the CDR3 is TGTGCCAGCAGCCAAGAGGCAGGGGAAGAGCAGTACTTC.

This clonotype was recorded many times. The J gene is TRBJ2-3, the V gene TRBV5-1; unclear D gene. The CDR3 length is 12 residues. Trimming took 1 base from V and 5 from J, leaving 5 bases between them. Germline CDR1 reads SGHRS; CDR2 reads YFSETQ. The CDR3 sequence: CASSLMLDTQYF. CDR3 nucleotide sequence: TGCGCCAGCAGCTTGATGTTAGATACGCAGTATTTT.

This clonotype has ten or more counts. This chain links TRBV7-2 with TRBJ2-3; D is ambiguous. Germline V gives CDR1 SGHTA, CDR2 FQGNSA. This CDR3 comprises 13 residues. V gave up 5 bases and J gave up 4 bases, with 10 bases separating them. CDR3 in DNA: TGTGCCAGCAGCCCCTCTGGGGCAGATACGCAGTATTTT. Encoded protein: CASSPSGADTQYF.

The table lists this clonotype with many counts. The V call is TRBV5-1, the J call TRBJ2-4, with TRBD2 matching 7 bases. V lost 1 base to trimming and J lost 4 bases; unmatched junction nucleotides: 5. Germline values: CDR1 SGHRS, CDR2 YFSETQ. CDR3 length: 15 residues. This CDR3 reads CASSLSSSGKNIQYF. In DNA, the CDR3 is TGCGCCAGCAGCTTGAGCTCTAGCGGTAAAAACATTCAGTACTTC.

This clonotype came up many times. The chain recombines TRBV5-1 with TRBJ2-7, with unresolved D. Germline CDR1 SGHRS, CDR2 YFSETQ. V was clipped by 5 bases and J by 2 bases, with 11 bases between them. The CDR3 has 13 residues. In DNA, the CDR3 is TGCGCCAGCAGTCAGTTCGGTGCCTACGAGCAGTACTTC. This encodes CASSQFGAYEQYF.

This clonotype was seen ten or more times. The chain is built from TRBV20-1 and TRBJ2-7, with TRBD1 matching 7 bases. The CDR3 runs to 14 residues. Trimming cost V 3 bases and J 2 bases; bases outside gene matches: 7. Germline CDR1 DFQATT, CDR2 SNEGSKA (reference sequence). Here the CDR3 DNA reads TGCAGTGCTAGGCATCGACAGGGAACCTACGAGCAGTACTTC. Amino acids: CSARHRQGTYEQYF.